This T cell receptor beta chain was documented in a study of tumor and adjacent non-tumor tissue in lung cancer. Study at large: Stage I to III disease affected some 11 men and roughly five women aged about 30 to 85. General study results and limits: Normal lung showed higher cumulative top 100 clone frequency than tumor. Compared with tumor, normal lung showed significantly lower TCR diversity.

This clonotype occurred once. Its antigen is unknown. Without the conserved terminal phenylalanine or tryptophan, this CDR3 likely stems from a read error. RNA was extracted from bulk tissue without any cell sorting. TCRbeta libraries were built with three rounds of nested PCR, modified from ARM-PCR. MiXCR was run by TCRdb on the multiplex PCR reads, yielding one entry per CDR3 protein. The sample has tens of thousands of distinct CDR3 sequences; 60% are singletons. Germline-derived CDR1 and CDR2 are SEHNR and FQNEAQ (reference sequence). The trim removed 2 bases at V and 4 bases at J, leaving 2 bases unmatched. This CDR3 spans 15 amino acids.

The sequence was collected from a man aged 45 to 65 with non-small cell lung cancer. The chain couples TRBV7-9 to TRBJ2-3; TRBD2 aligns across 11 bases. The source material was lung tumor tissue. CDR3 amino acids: CASSLLAGGADTQYL. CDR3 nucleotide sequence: TGTGCCAGCAGCTTACTAGCGGGAGGCGCAGATACGCAGTATCTT.